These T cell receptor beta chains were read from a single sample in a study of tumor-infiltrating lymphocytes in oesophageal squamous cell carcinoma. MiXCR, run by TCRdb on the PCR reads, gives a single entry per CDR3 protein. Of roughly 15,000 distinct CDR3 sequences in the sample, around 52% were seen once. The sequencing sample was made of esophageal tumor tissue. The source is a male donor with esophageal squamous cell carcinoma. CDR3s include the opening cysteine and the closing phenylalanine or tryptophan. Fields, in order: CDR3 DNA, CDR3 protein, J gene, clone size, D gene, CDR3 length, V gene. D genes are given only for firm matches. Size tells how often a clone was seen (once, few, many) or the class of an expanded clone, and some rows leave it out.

CDR3 DNA: TGTGCCAGCAGCCAAGGAGGTCTAGGTGGGGAGCAGTACTTC
CDR3 protein: CASSQGGLGGEQYF
J gene: TRBJ2-7
clone size: .
D gene: .
CDR3 length: 14
V gene: TRBV3-1

CDR3 DNA: .
CDR3 protein: CASSRAVLRF
J gene: TRBJ2-6
clone size: .
D gene: .
CDR3 length: 10
V gene: TRBV5-1

CDR3 DNA: TGTGCCAGCAGCTTAACAGAAGCGAAGACCCAGTACTTC
CDR3 protein: CASSLTEAKTQYF
J gene: TRBJ2-5
clone size: .
D gene: .
CDR3 length: 13
V gene: TRBV7-3

CDR3 DNA: TGTGCCAGCAGCGAGCGGGGGAGCACAGATACGCAGTATTTT
CDR3 protein: CASSERGSTDTQYF
J gene: TRBJ2-3
clone size: .
D gene: TRBD2
CDR3 length: 14
V gene: TRBV5-3

CDR3 DNA: TGTGCCAGCAGCCCAGGACTAGGCCCAGATACGCAGTATTTT
CDR3 protein: CASSPGLGPDTQYF
J gene: TRBJ2-3
clone size: .
D gene: TRBD2
CDR3 length: 14
V gene: TRBV7-2

CDR3 DNA: TGTGCCAGCAGCTCCTCCGACTTAGAGACCCAGTACTTC
CDR3 protein: CASSSSDLETQYF
J gene: TRBJ2-5
clone size: .
D gene: .
CDR3 length: 13
V gene: TRBV7-3

CDR3 DNA: TGTGCCAGCAGCTTAAGCTCAGGAGAGACCCAGTACTTC
CDR3 protein: CASSLSSGETQYF
J gene: TRBJ2-5
clone size: .
D gene: .
CDR3 length: 13
V gene: TRBV7-3

CDR3 DNA: TGTGCCAGCAGCCCCCCGACTAGGAACAATGAGCAGTTCTTC
CDR3 protein: CASSPPTRNNEQFF
J gene: TRBJ2-1
clone size: few
D gene: .
CDR3 length: 14
V gene: TRBV7-2

CDR3 DNA: TGTGTCACAAAGCGGGGGAGGAACAATGAGCAGTTCTTC
CDR3 protein: CVTKRGRNNEQFF
J gene: TRBJ2-1
clone size: .
D gene: TRBD2
CDR3 length: 13
V gene: TRBV7-8

CDR3 DNA: TGTGCTAGCAGCCATGGGGCTTTCGGTGAGCAGTACTTC
CDR3 protein: CASSHGAFGEQYF
J gene: TRBJ2-5
clone size: .
D gene: .
CDR3 length: 13
V gene: TRBV7-6

CDR3 DNA: TGTGCCAGCAGCCCCAGAGTGGCCGGGGAGCTGTTTTTT
CDR3 protein: CASSPRVAGELFF
J gene: TRBJ2-2
clone size: .
D gene: .
CDR3 length: 13
V gene: TRBV11-3

CDR3 DNA: TGTGCTAGCTTCCCTCTCTGCTACGAGCAGTACTTC
CDR3 protein: CASFPLCYEQYF
J gene: TRBJ2-7
clone size: once
D gene: .
CDR3 length: 12
V gene: TRBV7-7

CDR3 DNA: TGTGCTAGTGGTTTCGACACAGGGTACGAGCAGTACTTC
CDR3 protein: CASGFDTGYEQYF
J gene: TRBJ2-7
clone size: .
D gene: .
CDR3 length: 13
V gene: TRBV12-5

CDR3 DNA: TGTGCCAGCAGCGTACGGATCGACTCCTACGAGCAGTACTTC
CDR3 protein: CASSVRIDSYEQYF
J gene: TRBJ2-7
clone size: few
D gene: .
CDR3 length: 14
V gene: TRBV7-2

CDR3 DNA: TGTGCCAGCAGTCCATCGACAGGGGGCTTCTACGAGCAGTACTTC
CDR3 protein: CASSPSTGGFYEQYF
J gene: TRBJ2-7
clone size: many
D gene: TRBD1
CDR3 length: 15
V gene: TRBV27

CDR3 DNA: TGTGCCAGCCGGCTCGCATGGGGCAGCACAGATACGCAGTATTTT
CDR3 protein: CASRLAWGSTDTQYF
J gene: TRBJ2-3
clone size: many
D gene: .
CDR3 length: 15
V gene: TRBV18

CDR3 DNA: TGTGCCAGCAGTTTTGAGGGAGGGCATTACAATGAGCAGTACTTC
CDR3 protein: CASSFEGGHYNEQYF
J gene: TRBJ2-7
clone size: .
D gene: TRBD2
CDR3 length: 15
V gene: TRBV12-3/TRBV12-4

CDR3 DNA: TGTGCCAGCAGTGGAGACAGGGGGATGAACACTGAAGCTTTCTTT
CDR3 protein: CASSGDRGMNTEAFF
J gene: TRBJ1-1
clone size: many
D gene: TRBD1
CDR3 length: 15
V gene: TRBV6-2/TRBV6-3

CDR3 DNA: TGTGCCATCAGTGACGGGAGACGAGAGTCTGGGGCCAACGTCCTGACTTTC
CDR3 protein: CAISDGRRESGANVLTF
J gene: TRBJ2-6
clone size: .
D gene: .
CDR3 length: 17
V gene: TRBV10-3

CDR3 DNA: TGTGCCAGCAGTTTTGGGGGGCTGACCTATAATTCACCCCTCCACTTT
CDR3 protein: CASSFGGLTYNSPLHF
J gene: TRBJ1-6
clone size: .
D gene: .
CDR3 length: 16
V gene: TRBV12-3/TRBV12-4

CDR3 DNA: TGTGCCAGCAGTGAATTTGGGGGCAACCAAGAGACCCAGTACTTC
CDR3 protein: CASSEFGGNQETQYF
J gene: TRBJ2-5
clone size: many
D gene: .
CDR3 length: 15
V gene: TRBV2

CDR3 DNA: TGTGCCAGCAGTATTAGCGCAAGGACAGATACGCAGTATTTT
CDR3 protein: CASSISARTDTQYF
J gene: TRBJ2-3
clone size: .
D gene: .
CDR3 length: 14
V gene: TRBV6-2/TRBV6-3

CDR3 DNA: TGTGCCATTGGTCGGGACGGTCCTCTTAACATTCAGTACTTC
CDR3 protein: CAIGRDGPLNIQYF
J gene: TRBJ2-4
clone size: .
D gene: .
CDR3 length: 14
V gene: TRBV10-3

CDR3 DNA: TGTGCCAGCAGCCCCGGGGGGACAGATACGCAGTACTTC
CDR3 protein: CASSPGGTDTQYF
J gene: TRBJ2-7
clone size: .
D gene: .
CDR3 length: 13
V gene: TRBV12-3/TRBV12-4

CDR3 DNA: TGTGCCAGCAGCTTGGGGAACCAGCGGGAGGCCGGAGATACGCAGTATTTT
CDR3 protein: CASSLGNQREAGDTQYF
J gene: TRBJ2-3
clone size: .
D gene: TRBD2
CDR3 length: 17
V gene: TRBV7-6

CDR3 DNA: TGCGCCAGCAGCATTTCGGGACAGGCGTACCAAGAGACCCAGTACTTC
CDR3 protein: CASSISGQAYQETQYF
J gene: TRBJ2-5
clone size: .
D gene: TRBD1
CDR3 length: 16
V gene: TRBV5-1

CDR3 DNA: TGTGCCACCAGTGAAAGGCGGGATCACTACAATGAGCAGTTCTTC
CDR3 protein: CATSERRDHYNEQFF
J gene: TRBJ2-1
clone size: large
D gene: .
CDR3 length: 15
V gene: TRBV24-1

CDR3 DNA: TGTGCCAGCAGCCCCCCGGGAGGGCCGCAGTTCTTC
CDR3 protein: CASSPPGGPQFF
J gene: TRBJ2-1
clone size: .
D gene: TRBD2
CDR3 length: 12
V gene: TRBV7-3

CDR3 DNA: TGTGCCAGCAGTTTAGACTCAGAAGCTTTCTTT
CDR3 protein: CASSLDSEAFF
J gene: TRBJ1-1
clone size: .
D gene: .
CDR3 length: 11
V gene: TRBV12-3/TRBV12-4

CDR3 DNA: TGTGCCAGCATGTCGACGATATCTAGCACAGATACGCAGTATTTT
CDR3 protein: CASMSTISSTDTQYF
J gene: TRBJ2-3
clone size: .
D gene: .
CDR3 length: 15
V gene: TRBV6-5

CDR3 DNA: TGTGCCAGCAGCTTAGAACCTTGGGGACTGGAGGCGCGGCAGTACTTC
CDR3 protein: CASSLEPWGLEARQYF
J gene: TRBJ2-4
clone size: once
D gene: .
CDR3 length: 16
V gene: TRBV7-2

CDR3 DNA: TGTGCCAGCAGCCCGTGGGGCCATAGCGCGAACACCGGGGAGCTGTTTTTT
CDR3 protein: CASSPWGHSANTGELFF
J gene: TRBJ2-2
clone size: .
D gene: .
CDR3 length: 17
V gene: TRBV7-2

CDR3 DNA: TGTGCTAGCAGCTTACTAGCGGACCCTTCTGCCGGGGAGCTGTTTTTT
CDR3 protein: CASSLLADPSAGELFF
J gene: TRBJ2-2
clone size: many
D gene: TRBD2
CDR3 length: 16
V gene: TRBV7-7

CDR3 DNA: TGCGCCAGCAGTGATCGTTGGGTCACGAGCTCCTACAATGAGCAGTACTTC
CDR3 protein: CASSDRWVTSSYNEQYF
J gene: TRBJ2-7
clone size: .
D gene: .
CDR3 length: 17
V gene: TRBV10-1

CDR3 DNA: TGTGCCAGCAGCTCCGGGACTGCTAAAGAGACCCAGTACTTC
CDR3 protein: CASSSGTAKETQYF
J gene: TRBJ2-5
clone size: .
D gene: .
CDR3 length: 14
V gene: TRBV11-2

CDR3 DNA: TGTGCCAGCAGCTTTCCGACAGGGTACAATTCACCCCTCCACTTT
CDR3 protein: CASSFPTGYNSPLHF
J gene: TRBJ1-6
clone size: .
D gene: TRBD1
CDR3 length: 15
V gene: TRBV5-6

CDR3 DNA: TGTGCCAGCAGCTTGGGACAGGGGCCCCATGAGCAGTTCTTC
CDR3 protein: CASSLGQGPHEQFF
J gene: TRBJ2-1
clone size: many
D gene: TRBD1
CDR3 length: 14
V gene: TRBV7-3

CDR3 DNA: TGTGCCAGCAGTGCGATAGGGGGAGGGCACCCCTACAATGAGCAGTTCTTC
CDR3 protein: CASSAIGGGHPYNEQFF
J gene: TRBJ2-1
clone size: .
D gene: .
CDR3 length: 17
V gene: TRBV6-1

CDR3 DNA: TGTGCCAGCAGTAATACCGGACAGGGTTGGAATGAGCAGTACTTC
CDR3 protein: CASSNTGQGWNEQYF
J gene: TRBJ2-7
clone size: .
D gene: TRBD1
CDR3 length: 15
V gene: TRBV28

CDR3 DNA: TGTGCCAGCAGCTTAGAGGGCGGAGTCTATAATCAGCCCCAGCATTTT
CDR3 protein: CASSLEGGVYNQPQHF
J gene: TRBJ1-5
clone size: once
D gene: .
CDR3 length: 16
V gene: TRBV7-2

CDR3 DNA: TGTGCCAGCAGCACCGGACAGGCCGGAGAAGAGACCCAGTACTTC
CDR3 protein: CASSTGQAGEETQYF
J gene: TRBJ2-5
clone size: .
D gene: TRBD1
CDR3 length: 15
V gene: TRBV6-8

CDR3 DNA: TGTGCCATCAGCAAGACTAGCGATTTAGACAATGAGCAGTTCTTC
CDR3 protein: CAISKTSDLDNEQFF
J gene: TRBJ2-1
clone size: few
D gene: TRBD2
CDR3 length: 15
V gene: TRBV10-3

CDR3 DNA: TGTGCCAGCAGCTTAGCGGGTAGTGAGCAGTTCTTC
CDR3 protein: CASSLAGSEQFF
J gene: TRBJ2-1
clone size: .
D gene: .
CDR3 length: 12
V gene: TRBV7-6